This T cell receptor (beta chain) appears in the sequencing data of a study of T cells after posttransplantation cyclophosphamide. Sequenced by immunoSEQ multiplex PCR; TCRdb stores in-frame clones only, minus some. The sample comprises approximately 39,000 clones, around 80% of which are singletons, and roughly 8.3% rests with the top ten. CDR1 and CDR2 (germline): SGHAT, FQNNGV. Unmatched junction bases numbered 8, after V lost 5 bases and J lost 3 bases. The CDR3 is 16 residues long. Treatment was busulfan-fludarabine conditioning, a marrow graft, and cyclophosphamide on days +3 and +4. This sequence joins TRBV11-2 and TRBJ2-2; 8 bases align to TRBD1. The specimen was CD4+ T cells sorted from blood, collected 1,800 to 2,000 days after a stem cell transplant with posttransplant cyclophosphamide. This sequence was found in a female patient aged 40 to 50 who received an allogeneic stem cell transplant from a related donor, was CMV-positive, and had no GVHD. Part of the T cell pool may stem from the graft donor. The CDR3 is CASSQGQALYTGELFF. The CDR3 region has the DNA TGTGCCAGCAGCCAGGGACAGGCTTTATACACCGGGGAGCTGTTTTTT.